Reported below is one TCR beta chain. There is no known antigen for this receptor. No base quality information exists; no much larger clone differs at one position. Relative to germline, V is 5 bases shorter and J is 3 bases shorter, with 10 bases between their ends. Measured from the cysteine to the phenylalanine, the CDR3 is 13 residues long. Only the CDR3 DNA stays, 39 bases, in frame from base 1. From a lookup of the germline V gene, CDR1 and CDR2 are MNHEY and SVGAGI. This entry belongs to a study of cytomegalovirus exposure and HLA in healthy donors (dated by TCRdb to about 2017). Regarding the complete study: According to an earlier analysis of 587 of the donors, about 190 million T cells yielded roughly 100 million unique TCR beta sequences and 276 Gb of sequence data. Rather than using new phenotypic data, the later analysis identified candidate immune exposures from TCR beta sequences and from how often those sequences occurred across donors. The study profiled the T cell repertoires of fewer than 850 subjects by immunosequencing and related them to cytomegalovirus serostatus. In a later genetic analysis, genome-wide SNP genotypes for 398 of the 666 donors were used, and that subset was treated as a discovery cohort. A later analysis re-analyzed previously published TCR beta repertoires from roughly 690 donors and added high-resolution HLA genotyping to study TCR occurrence patterns. An early release that covered around 590 HLA-typed donors contained approximately 300 gigabases of sequencing data and 70 million to 100 million unique TCR sequences. Among the approximately 400 genotyped donors, approximately 76% belonged to the genetic ancestry cluster associated with self-reported Caucasian donors. Typing coverage varied by locus: 629-630 donors for A, B, C, DRB1 and DQB1; roughly 520 for DQA1; over 600 for DPA1; more than 450 for DPB1. Among some 400 genotyped donors of the cohort, an average of around 250,000 unique TCR beta nucleotide sequences was sequenced per donor, of which roughly 17% were non-productive. The study combined high-throughput TCR immunosequencing, statistical association of individual TCRs with disease status, and machine learning to predict cytomegalovirus infection status. A few DR-DQ haplotypes were treated as single units for association and clustering because of strong linkage in the cohort. In addition to the first cohort of roughly 700 subjects, a separate validation cohort of 120 different subjects was used. The study aimed to test whether signatures of past pathogen exposure could be identified by cataloging public T cell receptors. All discovery cohort repertoires had been generated on a single sequencing platform. Alongside the repertoire data, information on donor age, sex, ethnicity and CMV serostatus was compiled. HLA typing included class I and class II loci at four-digit resolution. An earlier analysis of some 600 of the donors applied high-throughput TCR beta sequencing to assess whether each TCR beta V gene segment acted as functional or pseudogenic.

The cohort comprised several hundred healthy bone marrow donors. Cohort members were all nominally healthy when sampled, although unrecorded immune exposures were likely present. The donor was CMV seropositive and belonged to the group of 250 to 350 seropositive cohort members. A peripheral blood sample was provided by each donor, and peripheral blood mononuclear cells were used for TCR beta sequencing. The Qiagen DNeasy Blood Extraction Kit was used to extract genomic DNA from the blood cell samples. The protocol used for the library was the immunoSEQ multiplex PCR assay. A mixture of 60 forward primers for TCR Vbeta segments and 13 reverse primers for TCR Jbeta segments was used in the multiplex PCR. The CDR3 region of rearranged TCR beta genes was amplified from genomic DNA by a multiplex PCR assay. The Illumina HiSeq System was used to sequence the amplified TCR beta libraries as 87-base-pair reads. Per the source publication's procedure: A later analysis counted tens of millions of unique TCR beta chains across the 550 to 750 repertoires, and about 10 million of these chains were shared by at least two donors. A nearest-neighbor algorithm error-corrected the raw reads and collapsed the reads into unique sequences, merging closely related sequences to remove PCR and sequencing errors. V, D and J gene segments were assigned by aligning CDR3 sequences to IMGT reference sequences. For a sequence to be retained, a match of at least six nucleotides to both a V gene segment and a J gene segment was required. A rearrangement was called productive if the CDR3 had no stop codons and remained in frame with V and J, and every other rearrangement was called non-productive. CDR3 was defined according to IMGT convention as the region running from the second conserved V-encoded cysteine to the conserved J-encoded phenylalanine. The earlier analysis of fewer than 750 of the donors excluded sequences that lacked an unambiguous match to a single V gene segment. An earlier analysis of under 750 of the donors called V segments functional above 56.7% productive rearrangements and segregating when the between-donor standard deviation exceeded 5%. A statistical classification framework was built to diagnose cytomegalovirus status from the catalog of TCR beta chain sequences. In a later analysis, V and J genes were assigned by comparing TCR nucleotide sequences against IMGT/GENE-DB human TR gene sequences. The TCRdist pipeline was used in a later analysis to assign CDR3 sequences and most-parsimonious VDJ recombination scenarios. In a later analysis, each TCR beta chain was defined by its CDR3 amino acid sequence together with its V-gene family, and reads without a unique V-gene family were excluded. As a way to deal with suspected cross-contamination and a sequencing artifact, a later analysis dropped 450 to 700 nucleotide sequences that were highly shared and had low generation probability. In a later analysis, a clonal expansion index for each public chain was calculated from normalized within-repertoire ranks of inferred template counts. In a later analysis, generation probabilities were computed using a VDJ recombination model fitted to out-of-frame rearrangements, and the results were checked against IGoR. In a later analysis, TCR-TCR, TCR-HLA and TCR-CMV co-occurrence was scored with hypergeometric tests, and a repertoire-size bias correction was applied to TCR pairs. To estimate false discovery rates, a later analysis permuted the HLA or CMV assignments 20 times. In a later analysis, co-occurring TCRs were grouped with DBSCAN, and TCRdist sequence similarity was added when clustering was performed within HLA-allele-positive subsets. Repertoires with fewer than 30,000 or more than 120,000 public chains were left out of co-occurrence clustering, as were a handful of repertoires with anomalous nucleotide sharing. As stored in TCRdb, this immuneACCESS dataset retains in-frame rearrangements with V and J assigned. A fraction of the clones does not appear; measured against another copy, unresolved V genes explain less than half of the discrepancy, and the remainder lacks a known reason. For V, J and clone size, that table is used; D and trimming come from the DNA. This sample has 150,000 to 200,000 clones in its table, and around 78% of those were observed once. The ten top clones hold about 2% of the sample.

Points the paper makes about the study in general: A total of some 180 TCR beta chains were listed by the study as associated with cytomegalovirus. Because HLA typing was missing for some donors at each locus, association tests included only the typed subset. Strong co-occurrence of HLA alleles, especially DR and DQ, made assigning TCR associations to individual alleles difficult. Sequencing depth was assumed to be roughly uniform across donors in the presence/absence analyses, though that assumption may not hold. Some IMGT-functional V segments, including TRBV6-2 and TRBV6-3, could not be told apart with the 87-base-pair reads, so those segments were excluded. Correlated functional status among segregating V segments might reflect linkage disequilibrium, but an unknown experimental factor could not be ruled out. Most TCR sequences were seen in very few donors, while some public TCRs were found in many individuals. In an earlier analysis of around 500 of the donors, most TCR beta V segments appeared in productive rearrangements about 90% or about 30% of the time, broadly matching IMGT annotations. Because counts were too low, roughly 17 rarely observed V segments, including chromosome 9 orphons, were left out of the earlier analysis of a few hundred of the donors. For the cohort, immune exposure information was limited to CMV serostatus. According to a later analysis, most CMV-associated TCR beta chains appeared to be HLA-restricted, and the HLA associations seemed to be driven largely by CMV exposure. In a later analysis, around 17,000 TCR beta sequences were associated with specific HLA alleles at a false discovery rate of 0.05. The sequencing pipeline was judged likely to have produced a cluster of highly shared sequence variants as a technical artifact. A later analysis reported that several top co-occurrence clusters appeared linked to parvovirus B19, influenza, CMV and Epstein-Barr virus. The authors suggested that the approach could potentially be extended to other disease states and immunological phenotypes. A later analysis found that TCR association rates varied across HLA loci, with DRB1 alleles showing the most associated TCRs and HLA-C alleles the fewest. Three of the identified cytomegalovirus-associated TCR beta chains were confirmed in vitro to be specific for cytomegalovirus antigens. A later genetic analysis reported fewer N-insertions in productive TCRs among donors in an Asian-associated ancestry cluster than the approximately 700-donor mean. In a later analysis, HLA-associated TCR beta chains were found to be more clonally expanded and to have lower generation probabilities than equally common non-associated chains. In a later genetic analysis, a missense DCLRE1C variant was associated with V-gene and J-gene trimming of TCR beta chains, and the association was replicated in an independent cohort. The classifier was reported to diagnose cytomegalovirus status with high specificity and sensitivity in both the original and validation cohorts. In this cohort, only TCR beta chains were sequenced, and detectable features were limited by the absence of alpha or paired-chain data. A further reported finding was that TCR beta sequences accurately predicted the HLA-A and HLA-B alleles for most subjects in the first cohort.

Sequenced: PBMCs. Rearrangement joined TRBV6-5 to TRBJ2-5; TRBD2 is perhaps the D gene, given 5 matching bases. This receptor was taken from a woman aged 25 to 39 in good health and CMV-seropositive. The CDR3 reads CASSGLKKETQYF. The DNA is TGTGCCAGCAGTGGACTGAAGAAAGAGACCCAGTACTTC.